This TCR beta chain was sequenced for a study of cytomegalovirus exposure and HLA in healthy donors. Notes on the study in general: Relative to the approximately 670-donor mean, N-insertions were reportedly fewer in an Asian-associated ancestry cluster in a later analysis. As a later analysis revealed, most CMV-associated TCR beta chains appeared HLA-restricted. CMV serostatus was the only immune exposure information that was available. In a later analysis, HLA-associated TCR beta chains were more clonally expanded than equally common others.

Details on this clone: What it recognizes is unknown.

The CDR3 extends over 15 amino acids. V dropped 7 bases and J dropped 6; count of bases not matched to a gene: 7. Germline lookup yields CDR1 SNHLY and CDR2 FYNNEI. The PCR employed 60 Vbeta primers together with 13 Jbeta primers. Produced via immunoSEQ multiplex PCR; TCRdb's table is partial and in-frame only. Seen here are tens of thousands of clones, around four fifths observed once, and the top ten hold 8% to 9.5%. The genes are TRBV2 and TRBJ1-5; 12 bases align to TRBD1. The sequence derives from a woman between 40 and 55 years old in good health and CMV-seropositive. Sequencing used PBMCs. CDR3 loop: CASNAGTGGSQPQHF. CDR3 DNA sequence: TGTGCCAGCAATGCCGGGACAGGGGGCTCTCAGCCCCAGCATTTT.